The rows below give T cell receptor beta chains drawn from one sample of a study of blood T cell repertoires in COVID-19. Sequenced by immunoSEQ multiplex PCR; TCRdb stores in-frame clones only, minus some. The data hold around 340,000 clones, with about nine tenths observed a single time. Material for sequencing was PBMCs or T cells enriched from blood (not recorded which). All receptors derive from a woman in her thirties who had been exposed to COVID-19. Both conserved end residues are part of each CDR3. D genes are given only for firm matches. Clone size, where shown, is once, few, many, or a class for clones that have expanded.

>TRBV4-2|once|TRBD1|TRBJ1-5
CASSEGAPNQPQHF
TGTGCCAGCAGCGAGGGGGCCCCCAATCAGCCCCAGCATTTT
>TRBV6-5|-|-|TRBJ1-2
CASSTTANYGYTF
TGTGCCAGCAGCACGACAGCTAACTATGGCTACACCTTC
>TRBV11-2|-|-|TRBJ2-5
CASSSLGMGQETQYF
TGTGCCAGCAGCTCCTTGGGCATGGGCCAAGAGACCCAGTACTTC
>TRBV11-3|-|TRBD1|TRBJ1-1
CASSSPGQWGEAFF
TGTGCCAGCTCCTCTCCGGGACAGTGGGGTGAAGCTTTCTTT
>TRBV29-1|-|TRBD2|TRBJ2-3
CSVERGGASGTSTDTQYF
TGCAGCGTTGAGCGAGGAGGGGCTAGCGGGACTAGCACAGATACGCAGTATTTT
>TRBV25-1|-|-|TRBJ1-4
CASSEYNGGINEKLFF
TGTGCCAGCAGTGAATATAACGGGGGGATTAATGAAAAACTGTTTTTT
>TRBV5-1|once|-|TRBJ1-5
CASRSGINQPQHF
TGCGCCAGCAGATCAGGGATCAATCAGCCCCAGCATTTT
>TRBV15|-|-|TRBJ1-3
CATSTTAGGPGNTIYF
TGTGCCACCAGCACCACGGCGGGGGGCCCTGGAAACACCATATATTTT
>TRBV2|-|-|TRBJ2-1
CASSDRESGEQFF
TGTGCCAGCAGTGATCGGGAGTCCGGTGAGCAGTTCTTC
>TRBV28|-|-|TRBJ1-4
CASSWDTGNEKLFF
TGTGCCAGCAGCTGGGACACCGGTAATGAAAAACTGTTTTTT
>TRBV7-8|-|TRBD2|TRBJ2-7
CASSLAPAGGPGEQYF
TGTGCCAGCAGCTTAGCGCCGGCGGGAGGGCCTGGCGAGCAGTACTTC
>TRBV3-1/TRBV3-2|-|TRBD2|TRBJ2-5
CASSRVAGRETQYF
TGTGCCAGCAGCCGAGTAGCGGGAAGGGAGACCCAGTACTTC
>TRBV11-1|-|TRBD2|TRBJ2-1
CASSLLAGPYNEQFF
TGTGCCAGCAGCTTACTAGCGGGACCATACAATGAGCAGTTCTTC
>TRBV4-1|-|TRBD2|TRBJ2-7
CASSQDLSRLAVSYEQYF
TGCGCCAGCAGCCAAGATTTATCGCGACTAGCGGTCTCCTACGAGCAGTACTTC
>TRBV2|once|-|TRBJ1-5
CASSVPPGKDSNQPQHF
TGTGCCAGCAGTGTACCGCCAGGGAAGGATAGCAATCAGCCCCAGCATTTT
>TRBV28|-|-|TRBJ2-1
CASSLSQSNEQFF
TGTGCCAGCAGTTTATCCCAGTCCAATGAGCAGTTCTTC
>TRBV27|-|-|TRBJ1-5
CASSFGSAVQPQHF
TGTGCCAGCAGTTTCGGGAGTGCCGTTCAGCCCCAGCATTTT
>TRBV10-3|-|-|TRBJ1-1
CAISEGITGNTEAFF
TGTGCCATCAGTGAAGGGATAACAGGGAACACTGAAGCTTTCTTT
>TRBV7-3|-|-|TRBJ2-5
CASSLAGGQETQYF
TGTGCCAGCAGCTTAGCGGGTGGCCAAGAGACCCAGTACTTC
>TRBV19|-|-|TRBJ2-5
CASSIGAVQETQYF
TGTGCCAGTAGTATAGGAGCGGTCCAAGAGACCCAGTACTTC
>TRBV6-1|-|-|TRBJ1-1
CASSEASRIAEAFF
TGTGCCAGCAGTGAAGCAAGTAGAATTGCTGAAGCTTTCTTT
>TRBV9|once|-|TRBJ1-3
CASSVEGTAGNTIYF
TGTGCCAGCAGCGTAGAAGGGACTGCCGGAAACACCATATATTTT
>TRBV19|-|TRBD1|TRBJ1-2
CASSIGQGGGYTF
TGTGCCAGTAGTATTGGACAGGGAGGCGGCTACACCTTC
>TRBV28|-|-|TRBJ2-6
CASSLGAVLSGANVLTF
TGTGCCAGCAGTTTAGGGGCAGTCCTCTCTGGGGCCAACGTCCTGACTTTC
>TRBV28|-|-|TRBJ2-1
CASSLVANEQFF
TGTGCCAGCAGTTTAGTAGCAAATGAGCAGTTCTTC
>TRBV15|-|TRBD1|TRBJ1-1
CATSRVVGTGENTEAFF
TGTGCCACCAGCAGAGTTGTTGGGACAGGGGAGAACACTGAAGCTTTCTTT
>TRBV28|-|-|TRBJ2-1
CASSFAGGYNEQFF
TGTGCCAGCAGTTTTGCAGGGGGGTACAATGAGCAGTTCTTC